The 31 T cell receptor beta chains reported below all come from one sample, sequenced in a study of blood T cell repertoires in COVID-19. Profiling relied on immunoSEQ multiplex PCR, and the TCRdb table lists in-frame clones only, not all of them. The sample has 220,000 or so clones; around 90% are singletons. The sample was peripheral blood. The receptors shown here come from a man aged 60-69 years with COVID-19, enrolled during active disease.

The chain employs TRBV19 and TRBJ1-2, with 9 bases fitting TRBD1. The V gene end was trimmed by 6 bases and the J gene end by 0 bases; junction bases not matched to a gene: 2. The CDR3 is 14 residues long. Germline V gives CDR1 LNHDA, CDR2 SQIVND (reference sequence). CDR3 coding DNA: TGTGCCAGTAGGGACAGGGGAGCTAACTATGGCTACACCTTC. Translation gives CASRDRGANYGYTF. The entire variable domain, with the rest obtained from reference TRBV19 and TRBJ1-2, is as follows: DGGITQSPKYLFRKEGQNVTLSCEQNLNHDAMYWYRQDPGQGLRLIYYSQIVNDFQKGDIAEGYSVSREKKESFPLTVTSAQKNPTAFYLCASRDRGANYGYTFGSGTRLTVV.

The V gene is TRBV9, the J gene TRBJ2-1; unclear D gene. CDR1 is SGDLS and CDR2 is YYNGEE in the germline V gene. V lost 4 bases and J 0 bases, leaving 11 bases between the germline ends. The CDR3 is 15 amino acids. CDR3 bases: TGTGCCAGCAGCCCCGGTTCGGGCTCCTACAATGAGCAGTTCTTC. It translates to CASSPGSGSYNEQFF. The variable domain in full, with the rest retrieved from reference TRBV9 and TRBJ2-1, is DSGVTQTPKHLITATGQRVTLRCSPRSGDLSVYWYQQSLDQGLQFLIQYYNGEERAKGNILERFSAQQFPDLHSELNLSSLELGDSALYFCASSPGSGSYNEQFFGPGTRLTVL.

Note on this clone: Within the sample, other DNA sequences also encode this same CDR3. The chain recombines TRBV6-5 with TRBJ1-1; TRBD1 agrees at 8 bases. After removal of 0 bases from V and 5 bases from J, the junction contained 5 bases not matched to a gene. The CDR3 runs to 15 residues. Germline assignment: CDR1 MNHEY and CDR2 SVGAGI. CDR3 sequence (DNA): TGTGCCAGCAGTTACTCACGCAGGGGGCTTACTGAAGCTTTCTTT. Translating gives CASSYSRRGLTEAFF.

V usage is TRBV3-1 (or the pseudogene TRBV3-2) and J usage is TRBJ1-2; TRBD1 might be the D (5 bases). Per the germline V gene, CDR1 is LGHDT and CDR2 is YNNKEL (reference sequence). Trimming removed 1 base at V and 8 bases at J, with 8 bases between. The CDR3 covers 12 residues. The CDR3 nucleotides read TGTGCCAGCAGCCAAGCGGGGGTCGGCTACACCTTC. Its translation: CASSQAGVGYTF.

This clone is a singleton in its sample. The chain recombines TRBV18 with TRBJ1-1, with a weak D call TRBD1 (6 bases). V lost 5 bases to trimming and J lost 3 bases, with 10 bases between them. Germline-derived CDR1 and CDR2 are KGHSH and LQKENI. This CDR3 is built from 13 residues. The CDR3 sequence: CASSSAGDTEAFF. CDR3 coding DNA: TGTGCCAGCTCATCGGCAGGGGACACTGAAGCTTTCTTT.

V and J are TRBV5-6 and TRBJ1-2; D is perhaps TRBD1 (5 bases). V shed 3 bases and J shed 2 bases, with 11 bases lying between them. This CDR3 contains 14 residues. The V gene's germline CDR1 is SGHDT and CDR2 YYEEEE. CDR3 coding DNA: TGTGCCAGCAGCTCAGTGACAGAAAACTATGGCTACACCTTC. Translated: CASSSVTENYGYTF.

The chain employs TRBV6-5 and TRBJ2-1; the match to TRBD1 covers 11 bases. The V segment lost 6 bases and the J segment 9 bases; nucleotides outside the gene matches: 10. CDR3 length: 15 residues. Per germline, CDR1 MNHEY and CDR2 SVGAGI. The CDR3 sequence: CASSPRTGGGFEQFF. CDR3 sequence (DNA): TGTGCCAGCAGCCCCCGGACAGGGGGCGGGTTTGAGCAGTTCTTC.

The J gene is TRBJ1-1, the V gene TRBV3-1 (or the pseudogene TRBV3-2); D ambiguous. CDR1 and CDR2 (germline): LGHDT, YNNKEL (reference sequence). Trimming cost V 0 bases and J 1 base, with 9 bases left between them. This CDR3 is 15 amino acids long. The CDR3 nucleotides are TGTGCCAGCAGCCAAGATCGTCGGGGGAACACTGAAGCTTTCTTT. Its protein is CASSQDRRGNTEAFF.

CDR3 DNA: TGTGCCAGTAGTATAGGGGGCCCACGCGACTATGGCTACACCTTC. Translation gives CASSIGGPRDYGYTF. The chain has TRBV19 and TRBJ1-2, with D possibly TRBD1 on 5 matching bases. The CDR3 is made up of 15 amino acids. Germline V gives CDR1 LNHDA, CDR2 SQIVND (reference sequence). With 1 base removed from V and 3 bases from J, the gap between germline ends came to 12 bases.

The CDR3 DNA follows: TGTGCAAGTCGCTCGAGGGACAGGCTGTTTTTT. Amino acids: CASRSRDRLFF. V gene TRBV12-2 combines with J gene TRBJ2-2; the table's D gene call, TRBD1, was not cross checked with the DNA. TRBV12-2 counts as a pseudogene. The CDR3 runs 11 residues.

This chain connects TRBV19 to TRBJ2-2; TRBD1 might be the D (5 bases). Germline CDR1 LNHDA, CDR2 SQIVND (reference sequence). V was cut by 5 bases and J by 0 bases, with 7 bases left in between. This CDR3 is 14 amino acids long. The CDR3 loop is CASSYRPNTGELFF. DNA of the CDR3: TGTGCCAGTAGTTACAGGCCGAACACCGGGGAGCTGTTTTTT.

The CDR3 DNA follows: TGTGCCAGTAGTATCGGTACTAGCGCCGAGCAGTACTTC. Encoded protein: CASSIGTSAEQYF. The chain links TRBV19 to TRBJ2-7; TRBD2 agrees at 7 bases. The CDR3 totals 13 residues. The V gene end was trimmed by 3 bases and the J gene end by 6 bases; junction bases not matched to a gene: 5. Looked up from germline, CDR1 is LNHDA and CDR2 is SQIVND (reference sequence).

The V gene is TRBV2, the J gene TRBJ2-3, with a tentative D call TRBD1 (5 bases). Trimming left V 2 bases short and J 2 bases short, with 14 bases between. The CDR3 runs 16 residues. CDR1 SNHLY and CDR2 FYNNEI come from the germline V gene. The CDR3 region has the DNA TGTGCCAGCAGTGAAAGGACACTTGCCCACACAGATACGCAGTATTTT. This gives the protein CASSERTLAHTDTQYF.

J is TRBJ2-2 and V is TRBV24-1; 11 positions agree with TRBD1. V trimming: 3 bases; J trimming: 4 bases; junction bases outside the gene matches: 9. CDR1 is KGHDR and CDR2 is SFDVKD in the germline V gene. This CDR3 comprises 18 residues. The CDR3 sequence: CATSDIPGQGGVTGELFF. In DNA, the CDR3 is TGTGCCACCAGTGATATCCCGGGACAGGGGGGGGTCACCGGGGAGCTGTTTTTT.

This clone was seen only once. J is TRBJ1-3 and V is TRBV7-2, with TRBD1 matching 9 bases. V gave up 4 bases and J gave up 3 bases; unmatched junction bases: 7. Looked up from germline, CDR1 is SGHTA and CDR2 is FQGNSA. This CDR3 has 16 residues. The CDR3 region has the DNA TGTGCCAGCAGCTCGGACAGGGGCAGTAGTGGAAACACCATATATTTT. It encodes CASSSDRGSSGNTIYF.

As for this clone: Other DNA variants within this sample encode the same CDR3. The CDR3 region is CASSLDGTSTDTQYF. CDR3 DNA sequence: TGCGCCAGCAGCTTAGACGGGACTAGCACAGATACGCAGTATTTT. The gene calls are TRBV5-1 and TRBJ2-3; a possible D gene is TRBD2 (6 bases). V shed 2 bases and J shed 0 bases, with 10 bases lying between them. Per germline, CDR1 SGHRS and CDR2 YFSETQ. This CDR3 contains 15 residues.

This clone came up once. This chain connects TRBV6-6 to TRBJ2-3; 7 bases are a match to TRBD1. The germline V gene encodes CDR1 MNHNY and CDR2 SVGAGI (reference sequence). Germline trimming cut 5 bases from V and 4 bases from J; bases unmatched to any gene: 9. This CDR3 is 15 amino acids long. The CDR3 DNA reads TGTGCCAGCAGTCTTACAGGGGTCAGCTCAGATACGCAGTATTTT. Its protein is CASSLTGVSSDTQYF.

The sample holds one count of this clone. Here the CDR3 DNA reads TGTGCCGCAAAGACAGGGTCATATGGCTACACCTTC. This translates into CAAKTGSYGYTF. The chain couples TRBV6-5 to TRBJ1-2; 7 nucleotides align to TRBD1. CDR3 size: 12 residues. Trimming took 11 bases from V and 5 from J; bases not matched to a gene: 8. Germline values: CDR1 MNHEY, CDR2 SVGAGI.

DNA of the CDR3: TGTGCCAGCAGCTGGCCGGGTGGAAACACCATATATTTT. Translating it yields CASSWPGGNTIYF. The rearrangement uses TRBV7-8 and TRBJ1-3, with D unclear. Germline values: CDR1 SGHVS, CDR2 FQNEAQ. V dropped 4 bases and J dropped 3 bases, with 7 bases sitting between them. This CDR3 spans 13 amino acids.

The V call is TRBV6-6, the J call TRBJ1-3; a possible D gene is TRBD1 (5 bases). V was trimmed by 6 bases and J by 0 bases, leaving 9 bases between them. The CDR3 spans 14 residues. Germline V gives CDR1 MNHNY, CDR2 SVGAGI (reference sequence). CDR3 nucleotides: TGTGCCAGCAGAACAGGTCGCTCTGGAAACACCATATATTTT. Amino acids: CASRTGRSGNTIYF.

V gene TRBV18 combines with J gene TRBJ2-7, with unresolved D. The V and J ends lost 2 bases and 3 bases respectively, with 8 bases between them. Germline V gives CDR1 KGHSH, CDR2 LQKENI. The CDR3 loop spans 13 amino acids. The CDR3 sequence: CASSPGEGYEQYF. In nucleotides, the CDR3 is TGTGCCAGCTCACCAGGAGAAGGCTACGAGCAGTACTTC.

The chain recombines TRBV19 with TRBJ1-3; D is perhaps TRBD1 (6 bases). CDR1 and CDR2 from the germline V gene are LNHDA and SQIVND (reference sequence). Between the trimmed V and J ends, which lost 7 bases and 0 bases, there was a span of 19 bases. This CDR3 is 17 amino acids long. The CDR3 loop is CASTPEGGIISGNTIYF. Here the CDR3 DNA reads TGTGCCAGTACCCCAGAGGGGGGGATCATCTCTGGAAACACCATATATTTT.

This clone appeared a few times. This sequence joins TRBV19 and TRBJ1-6, with 10 bases lining up with TRBD1. Germline CDR1 and CDR2: LNHDA and SQIVND (reference sequence). This CDR3 has 15 residues. With V trimmed by 7 bases and J by 6 bases, 6 bases remained unmatched. DNA of the CDR3: TGTGCCAGTATGCCGACAGGGGGCTCTAATTCACCCCTCCACTTT. It specifies CASMPTGGSNSPLHF.

The chain recombines TRBV11-2 with TRBJ1-1; tentatively, D is TRBD1 (5 bases). CDR3 length: 14 residues. Germline loops: CDR1 SGHAT, CDR2 FQNNGV. The V and J ends lost 3 bases and 2 bases respectively, with 10 bases between them. For the CDR3, the DNA is TGTGCCAGCAGCTTCGTTAGGGGAAACACTGAAGCTTTCTTT. Translated: CASSFVRGNTEAFF.

This chain links TRBV4-1 with TRBJ2-2, with a weak D call TRBD1 (6 bases). The CDR3 has 16 amino acids. V lost 0 bases to trimming and J lost 1 base, with 9 bases between them. From germline, CDR1 is MGHRA and CDR2 YSYEKL. The CDR3 bases are TGCGCCAGCAGCCAAGAGCCGGGACAGAACACCGGGGAGCTGTTTTTT. It yields the protein CASSQEPGQNTGELFF.

This clone came up once. J is TRBJ2-7 and V is TRBV21-1; the table's D call, TRBD2, was not checked against the DNA. TRBV21-1 is classified as a pseudogene. The length of the CDR3 is 16 residues. The CDR3 sequence is CASSKEFLAGECEQYF. CDR3 coding DNA: TGTGCCAGCAGCAAAGAGTTTCTAGCGGGAGAATGCGAGCAGTACTTC.

The chain employs TRBV7-3 and TRBJ1-1, with unresolved D. CDR1 is SGHTA, CDR2 FQGTGA, per germline. V was cut by 8 bases and J by 5 bases, with 18 bases left in between. The CDR3 runs to 14 residues. The CDR3 nucleotides read TGTGCCAGCCGTTCGATGAGAGGGTGGACTGAAGCTTTCTTT. Protein product: CASRSMRGWTEAFF.

The V and J genes are TRBV18 and TRBJ2-1; perhaps TRBD1 as D (5 bases). The CDR3 has 15 amino acids. Germline CDR1 is KGHSH and CDR2 is LQKENI. The V gene lost 2 bases and the J gene lost 0 bases, with 8 bases spanning the gap. CDR3 nucleotide sequence: TGTGCCAGCTCACCAGGTGGGGCCTCCTACAATGAGCAGTTCTTC. Amino acids: CASSPGGASYNEQFF.

The chain links TRBV14 to TRBJ1-6; D may be TRBD1 (6 bases). Germline V gene lookup returns CDR1 SGHDN and CDR2 FVKESK. The V and J ends lost 4 bases and 9 bases respectively, with 16 bases between them. The CDR3 totals 15 residues. CDR3 region: CASSRTVPSASPLHF. CDR3 bases: TGTGCCAGCAGCCGGACAGTTCCATCGGCTTCACCCCTCCACTTT.

V is TRBV11-2 and J is TRBJ1-6, with 7 positions matching TRBD1. This CDR3 is 16 amino acids long. J was trimmed by 8 bases and V by 0 bases; bases with no gene match: 7. Germline lookup yields CDR1 SGHAT and CDR2 FQNNGV. CDR3 coding DNA: TGTGCCAGCAGCTTAGAGCTGCGGACAGGAGATTCACCCCTCCACTTT. Its protein product is CASSLELRTGDSPLHF.

The chain has TRBV5-1 and TRBJ1-3; 7 nucleotides align to TRBD1. J gave up 3 bases and V 0 bases, and 9 bases lay outside the gene matches. The V gene's germline CDR1 is SGHRS and CDR2 YFSETQ. The CDR3 totals 17 residues. Here the CDR3 DNA reads TGCGCCAGCAGCTTGGGAGCAGGGGGAGCAGGTGGAAACACCATATATTTT. Its protein product is CASSLGAGGAGGNTIYF.